What follows are 5 T cell receptor beta chains derived from one specimen sequenced in a study of T-cell memory formation after mild COVID-19. MiXCR was run by TCRdb on the 5' RACE reads, yielding one entry per CDR3 protein. Of 530,000 or so distinct CDR3 sequences listed, 17% are singletons. Sequencing was done on a sample of PBMCs or a T cell subset sorted from them (not recorded which). These receptor sequences come from an adult woman who had mild COVID-19 (a few samples of this study predate the infection). Cell type and time point are not known.

This clonotype was detected a few times. The gene calls are TRBV12-3 or TRBV12-4 and TRBJ1-3, with D hard to call. Trimming took off 10 bases at V and 0 bases at J, with 13 bases between the two ends. This CDR3 has 14 amino acids. CDR3 DNA: TGTGCCACCTCCGGATGGAGCTCTGGAAACACCATATATTTT. Protein: CATSGWSSGNTIYF.

The chain has TRBV6-5 and TRBJ1-5; D may be TRBD1 (6 bases). Looked up from germline, CDR1 is MNHEY and CDR2 is SVGAGI. V lost 2 bases, J lost 5 bases, and 13 bases lay in between. The CDR3 loop spans 15 amino acids. The CDR3 sequence is CASSYDGQSYQPQHF. CDR3 nucleotides: TGTGCCAGCAGTTACGACGGACAGAGCTATCAGCCCCAGCATTTT.

This clonotype has only a few counts. J is TRBJ2-7 and V is TRBV5-5; either TRBD1 or TRBD2 may supply D (5 bases each). Germline V CDR1 and CDR2: SGHKS, YYEKEE (reference sequence). V lost 0 bases to trimming and J lost 2 bases, with 24 bases between them. This CDR3 contains 19 residues. The DNA for the CDR3 is TGTGCCAGCAGCTTGGGATCCGGGACCTCCGGTATGAGGGCCTACGAGCAGTACTTC. Protein: CASSLGSGTSGMRAYEQYF.

This clonotype has more than one count but fewer than ten. The gene calls are TRBV10-3 and TRBJ2-7; unclear D gene. The CDR3 spans 13 residues. Germline CDR1 ENHRY, CDR2 SYGVKD. The V end lost 7 bases, the J end lost 3 bases, and 13 bases lay between the germline ends. For the CDR3, the DNA is TGTGCCATCAACTCGAGGACGATCTACGAGCAGTACTTC. It translates to CAINSRTIYEQYF.

This clonotype was found a few times. This chain joins TRBV27 and TRBJ2-1, with D uncertain. The CDR3 loop spans 14 amino acids. Per the germline V gene, CDR1 is MNHEY and CDR2 is SMNVEV (reference sequence). V shed 0 bases and J shed 8 bases, with 11 bases lying between them. CDR3 bases: TGTGCCAGCAGTTTATCGCCAGCTTTAGATGAGCAGTTCTTC. It codes for CASSLSPALDEQFF.